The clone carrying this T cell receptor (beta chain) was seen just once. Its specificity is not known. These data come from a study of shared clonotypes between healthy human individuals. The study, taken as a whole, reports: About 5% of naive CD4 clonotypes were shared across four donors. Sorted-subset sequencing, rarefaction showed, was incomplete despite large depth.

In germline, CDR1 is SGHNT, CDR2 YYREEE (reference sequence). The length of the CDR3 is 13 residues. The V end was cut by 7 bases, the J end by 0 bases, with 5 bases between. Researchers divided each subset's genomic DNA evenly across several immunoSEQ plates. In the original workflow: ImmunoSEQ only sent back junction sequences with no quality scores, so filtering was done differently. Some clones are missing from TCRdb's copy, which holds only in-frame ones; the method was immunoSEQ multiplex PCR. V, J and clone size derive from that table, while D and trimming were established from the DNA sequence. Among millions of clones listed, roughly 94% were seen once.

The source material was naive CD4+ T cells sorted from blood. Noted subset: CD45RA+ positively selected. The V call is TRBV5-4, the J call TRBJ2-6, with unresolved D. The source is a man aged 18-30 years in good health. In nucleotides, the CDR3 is TGTGCCAGCTCCCACTCTGGGGCCAACGTCCTGACTTTC. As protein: CASSHSGANVLTF. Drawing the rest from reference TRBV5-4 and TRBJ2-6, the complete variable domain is ETGVTQSPTHLIKTRGQQVTLRCSSQSGHNTVSWYQQALGQGPQFIFQYYREEENGRGNFPPRFSGLQFPNYSSELNVNALELDDSALYLCASSHSGANVLTFGAGSRLTVL.